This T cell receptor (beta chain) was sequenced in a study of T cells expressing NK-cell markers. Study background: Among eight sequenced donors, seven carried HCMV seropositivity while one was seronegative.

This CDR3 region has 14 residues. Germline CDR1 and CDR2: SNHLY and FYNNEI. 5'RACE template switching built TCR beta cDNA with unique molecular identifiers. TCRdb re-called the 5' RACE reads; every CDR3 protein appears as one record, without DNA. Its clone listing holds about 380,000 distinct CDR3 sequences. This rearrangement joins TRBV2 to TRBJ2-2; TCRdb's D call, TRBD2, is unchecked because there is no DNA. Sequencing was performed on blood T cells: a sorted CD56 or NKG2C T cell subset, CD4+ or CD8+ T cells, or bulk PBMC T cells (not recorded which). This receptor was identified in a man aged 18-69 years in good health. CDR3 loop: CASSVGLSSGELFF.